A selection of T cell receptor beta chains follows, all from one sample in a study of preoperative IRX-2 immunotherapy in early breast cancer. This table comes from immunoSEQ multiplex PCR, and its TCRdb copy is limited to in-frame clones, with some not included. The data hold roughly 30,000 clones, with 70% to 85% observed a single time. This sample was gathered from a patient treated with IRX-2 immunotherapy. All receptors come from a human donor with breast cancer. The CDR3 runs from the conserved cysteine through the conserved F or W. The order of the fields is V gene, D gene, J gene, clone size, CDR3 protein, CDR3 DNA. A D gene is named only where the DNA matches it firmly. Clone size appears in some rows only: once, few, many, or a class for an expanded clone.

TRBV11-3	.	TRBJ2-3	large	CASSSGLGGDTQYF	TGTGCCAGCAGCTCAGGACTGGGAGGAGATACGCAGTATTTT
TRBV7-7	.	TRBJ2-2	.	CASSFSPGSGELFF	TGTGCCAGCAGCTTCTCTCCAGGATCCGGGGAGCTGTTTTTT
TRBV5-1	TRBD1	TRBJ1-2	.	CASSLGDRENYGYTF	TGCGCCAGCAGCTTGGGGGACAGGGAGAACTATGGCTACACCTTC
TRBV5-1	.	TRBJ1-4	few	CASSLIPRVLNEKLFF	TGCGCCAGCAGCTTGATCCCTCGGGTTCTTAATGAAAAACTGTTTTTT
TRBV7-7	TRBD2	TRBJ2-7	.	CASSLYLSGAGYEQYF	TGTGCCAGCAGCTTATACCTTAGCGGGGCGGGCTACGAGCAGTACTTC
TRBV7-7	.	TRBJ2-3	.	CASSRDGNTDTQYF	TGTGCCAGCAGCAGGGACGGAAACACAGATACGCAGTATTTT
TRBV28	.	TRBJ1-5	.	CASSLGDSNQPQHF	TGTGCCAGCAGTTTGGGAGATAGCAATCAGCCCCAGCATTTT
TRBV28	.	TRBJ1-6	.	CASTSRDSQINNSPLHF	TGTGCCAGCACCTCTCGTGATTCCCAAATTAATAATTCACCCCTCCACTTT
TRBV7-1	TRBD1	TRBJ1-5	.	CASSVGTEHQPQHF	TGTGCCAGCAGCGTAGGGACAGAGCATCAGCCCCAGCATTTT
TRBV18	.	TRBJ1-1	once	CASSPPNRNAEAFF	TGTGCCAGCTCACCTCCAAATAGGAACGCTGAAGCTTTCTTT
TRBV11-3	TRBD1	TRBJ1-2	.	CASSYKTGPNYGYTF	TGTGCCAGCAGTTACAAGACAGGGCCTAACTATGGCTACACCTTC
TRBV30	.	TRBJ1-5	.	CAWSPLVGNQPQHF	TGTGCCTGGAGTCCGCTCGTGGGGAATCAGCCCCAGCATTTT
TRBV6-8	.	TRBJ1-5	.	CASSYPTWGQVYSNQPQHF	TGTGCCAGCAGTTACCCCACCTGGGGGCAGGTTTATAGCAATCAGCCCCAGCATTTT
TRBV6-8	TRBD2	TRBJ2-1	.	CASTPLAGGSYEQFF	TGTGCCAGCACCCCCCTAGCGGGAGGGTCTTATGAGCAGTTCTTC
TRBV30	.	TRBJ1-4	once	CAWGYRTSTVLFF	TGTGCCTGGGGGTATCGCACCTCGACAGTACTGTTTTTT
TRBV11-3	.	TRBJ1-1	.	CASSLIGALINTEAFF	TGTGCCAGCAGCTTAATAGGGGCCTTAATTAACACTGAAGCTTTCTTT
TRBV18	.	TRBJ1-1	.	CASSLRGGQTEAFF	TGTGCCAGCTCACTCAGAGGGGGGCAGACTGAAGCTTTCTTT
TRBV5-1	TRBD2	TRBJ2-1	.	CASSFLAGADEQFF	TGCGCCAGCAGCTTTCTAGCGGGGGCGGATGAGCAGTTCTTC
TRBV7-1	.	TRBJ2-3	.	CASSAGPEDTQYF	TGTGCCAGCAGCGCCGGACCCGAGGATACGCAGTATTTT
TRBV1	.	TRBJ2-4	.	CASSPTIGQGLAKNIQYF	TGCGCCAGCAGCCCAACAATAGGACAGGGGTTAGCCAAAAACATTCAGTACTTC
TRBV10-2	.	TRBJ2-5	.	CASSHPRGGRGQETQYF	TGCGCCAGCAGTCACCCGAGGGGGGGTAGAGGGCAAGAGACCCAGTACTTC
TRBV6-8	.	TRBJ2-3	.	CASFGGAGRTDTQYF	TGTGCCAGCTTCGGGGGAGCCGGACGCACAGATACGCAGTATTTT
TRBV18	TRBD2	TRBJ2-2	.	CASSTIAGNTGELFF	TGTGCCAGCTCCACGATAGCGGGAAACACCGGGGAGCTGTTTTTT
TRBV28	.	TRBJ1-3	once	CASNVPRTEGNTIYF	TGTGCCAGCAACGTTCCCCGGACAGAAGGAAACACCATATATTTT
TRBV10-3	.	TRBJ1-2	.	CAISEYNSGYTF	TGTGCCATCAGTGAGTACAACAGTGGCTACACCTTC
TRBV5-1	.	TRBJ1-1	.	CASSLGMVGLNTEAFF	TGCGCCAGCAGCTTGGGTATGGTAGGACTGAACACTGAAGCTTTCTTT
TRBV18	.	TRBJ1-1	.	CASSPTRVNTEAFF	TGTGCCAGCTCACCGACCAGGGTGAACACTGAAGCTTTCTTT
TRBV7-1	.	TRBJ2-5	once	CASSPTARETQYF	TGTGCCAGCAGCCCCACTGCTAGGGAGACCCAGTACTTC
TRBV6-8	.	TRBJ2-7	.	CASTPGPGVIYEQYF	TGTGCCAGCACTCCGGGGCCTGGGGTGATCTACGAGCAGTACTTC
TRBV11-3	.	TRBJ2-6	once	CASSSPRDSGANVLTF	TGTGCCAGCAGCTCCCCCCGGGACTCTGGGGCCAACGTCCTGACTTTC
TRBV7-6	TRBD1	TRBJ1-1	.	CASSYGTGQSTEAFF	TGTGCCAGCAGCTACGGGACAGGGCAAAGCACTGAAGCTTTCTTT
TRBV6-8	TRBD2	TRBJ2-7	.	CASNRPGLVGDEQYF	TGTGCCAGCAACAGACCGGGACTAGTGGGCGACGAGCAGTACTTC
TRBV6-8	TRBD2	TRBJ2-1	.	CASSRGLAGSNEQFF	TGTGCCAGCAGCCGCGGACTAGCGGGATCCAATGAGCAGTTCTTC
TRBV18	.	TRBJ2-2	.	CASSPHPINTGELFF	TGTGCCAGCTCTCCCCACCCTATTAACACCGGGGAGCTGTTTTTT
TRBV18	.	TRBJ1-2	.	CASSLGTLLGAF	TGTGCCAGCTCACTCGGGACTCTACTCGGCGCCTTC
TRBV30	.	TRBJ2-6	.	CAWSETGPAGANVLTF	TGTGCCTGGAGTGAAACAGGCCCCGCTGGGGCCAACGTCCTGACTTTC
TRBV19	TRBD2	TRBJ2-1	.	CATGTSADNEQFF	TGTGCCACCGGGACTAGCGCTGACAATGAGCAGTTCTTC
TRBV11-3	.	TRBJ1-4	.	CASSLGGQINEKLFF	TGTGCCAGCAGCTTGGGAGGACAGATTAATGAAAAACTGTTTTTT
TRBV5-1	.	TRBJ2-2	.	CASSVLASQTGELFF	TGCGCCAGCAGCGTACTAGCATCTCAGACCGGGGAGCTGTTTTTT
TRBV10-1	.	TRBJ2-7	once	CASSHPGGAYEQYF	TGCGCCAGCTCACACCCAGGGGGGGCCTACGAGCAGTACTTC
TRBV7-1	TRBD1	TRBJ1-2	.	CASSQSRDSENGYTF	TGTGCCAGCAGCCAATCCCGGGACAGTGAGAATGGCTACACCTTC
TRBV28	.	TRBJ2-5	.	CASSTPHQETQYF	TGTGCCAGCAGTACCCCACACCAAGAGACCCAGTACTTC
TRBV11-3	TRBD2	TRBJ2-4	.	CASSPTGLAGERNIQYF	TGTGCCAGCAGCCCGACAGGACTAGCGGGTGAGCGGAACATTCAGTACTTC
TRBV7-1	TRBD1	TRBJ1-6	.	CASSTGQAGPLHF	TGTGCCAGCAGCACCGGACAGGCCGGACCCCTCCACTTT
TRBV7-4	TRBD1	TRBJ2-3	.	CASSKPGQGAVNTQYF	TGTGCCAGCAGCAAACCGGGACAGGGGGCGGTGAATACGCAGTATTTT
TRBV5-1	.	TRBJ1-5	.	CASSLGGENQPQHF	TGCGCCAGCAGCTTGGGGGGGGAGAATCAGCCCCAGCATTTT
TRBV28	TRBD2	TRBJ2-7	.	CASSLRERGYYEQYF	TGTGCCAGCAGTTTACGAGAGCGGGGGTACTACGAGCAGTACTTC
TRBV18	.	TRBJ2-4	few	CASSPSAENIQYF	TGTGCCAGCTCACCCTCGGCCGAAAACATTCAGTACTTC
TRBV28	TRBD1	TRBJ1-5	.	CASSSTGGVQPQHF	TGTGCCAGCAGTTCTACAGGGGGAGTTCAGCCCCAGCATTTT
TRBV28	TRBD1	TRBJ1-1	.	CASSLPDRVAFF	TGTGCCAGCAGTTTACCCGACAGGGTCGCTTTCTTT
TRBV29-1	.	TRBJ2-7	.	CSVEFPQGMSYEQYF	TGCAGCGTTGAATTTCCCCAGGGAATGTCCTACGAGCAGTACTTC
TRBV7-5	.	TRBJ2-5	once	CARSLVEPGLAGETQYF	TGTGCCAGAAGCTTAGTGGAACCGGGACTAGCGGGGGAGACCCAGTACTTC
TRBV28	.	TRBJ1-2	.	CASSYPRTEYGYTF	TGTGCCAGCAGTTATCCCCGGACGGAGTATGGCTACACCTTC